The present TCR beta chain was sequenced within a study of blood T cell repertoires in COVID-19. Overall study context: Samples of COVID-19 (acute and convalescent) were obtained from the United States, Italy and Spain.

This CDR3 comprises 15 residues. Germline assignment: CDR1 LNHDA and CDR2 SQIVND (reference sequence). V was clipped by 7 bases and J by 8 bases; unmatched bases: 10. This clone has just one count. In the original analysis: Amplification from reference gene primers served as the basis for estimated nucleated cell counts. Sequencing used immunoSEQ multiplex PCR; TCRdb keeps in-frame clones, though not all of them. V, J and clone size reflect that table, while D and trimming were determined from the DNA. The sample yields 200,000 to 250,000 clones, about 82% seen once. Sequences were obtained from peripheral blood. V usage is TRBV19 and J usage is TRBJ1-4; 10 positions agree with TRBD1. This clonotype was obtained from a man aged 80 or over with acute or convalescent COVID-19. The CDR3 region is CASNPTGGSGEKLFF. In DNA, the CDR3 is TGTGCCAGTAATCCGACAGGGGGCTCCGGGGAAAAACTGTTTTTT.